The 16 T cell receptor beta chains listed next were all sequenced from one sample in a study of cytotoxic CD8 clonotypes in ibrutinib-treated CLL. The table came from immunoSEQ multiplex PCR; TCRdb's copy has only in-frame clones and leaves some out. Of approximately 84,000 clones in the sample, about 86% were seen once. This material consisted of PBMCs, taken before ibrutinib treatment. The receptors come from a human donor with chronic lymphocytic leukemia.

The CDR3 bases are TGTGCCAGCAGCTTAGTGGCGGGACTGAACTACGAGCAGTACTTC. Translated, it gives CASSLVAGLNYEQYF. V is TRBV11-3 and J is TRBJ2-7; tentatively, D is TRBD2 (6 bases). The CDR3 consists of 15 residues. In germline, CDR1 is SGHNT, CDR2 YENEEA. Between the trimmed V and J ends, which lost 1 base and 3 bases, there was a span of 13 bases.

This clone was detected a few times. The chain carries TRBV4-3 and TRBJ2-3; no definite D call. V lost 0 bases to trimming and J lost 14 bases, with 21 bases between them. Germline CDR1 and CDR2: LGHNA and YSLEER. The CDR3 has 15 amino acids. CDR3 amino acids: CASSQDPSGRKYRYF. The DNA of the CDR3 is TGCGCCAGCAGCCAAGATCCGTCAGGCCGAAAATATCGGTATTTT.

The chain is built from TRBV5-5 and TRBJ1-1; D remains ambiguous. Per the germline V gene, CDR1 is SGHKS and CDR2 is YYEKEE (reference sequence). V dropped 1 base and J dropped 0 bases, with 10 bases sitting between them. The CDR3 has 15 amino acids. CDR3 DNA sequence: TGTGCCAGCAGCTTGTTTCTAACCATGAACACTGAAGCTTTCTTT. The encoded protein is CASSLFLTMNTEAFF.

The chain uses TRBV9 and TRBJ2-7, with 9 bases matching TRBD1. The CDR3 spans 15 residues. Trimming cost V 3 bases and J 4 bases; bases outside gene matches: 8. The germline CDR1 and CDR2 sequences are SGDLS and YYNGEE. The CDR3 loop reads CASSGGGTGRYEQYF. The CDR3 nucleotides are TGTGCCAGCAGCGGCGGTGGGACAGGGAGGTACGAGCAGTACTTC.

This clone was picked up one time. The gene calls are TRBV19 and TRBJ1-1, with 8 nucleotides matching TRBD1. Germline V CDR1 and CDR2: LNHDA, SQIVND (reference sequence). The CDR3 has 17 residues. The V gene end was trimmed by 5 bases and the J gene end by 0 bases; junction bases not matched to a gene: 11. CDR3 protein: CASSPRDRRYVNTEAFF. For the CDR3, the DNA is TGTGCCAGTAGTCCCCGGGACAGGAGGTACGTGAACACTGAAGCTTTCTTT. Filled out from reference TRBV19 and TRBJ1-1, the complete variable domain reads DGGITQSPKYLFRKEGQNVTLSCEQNLNHDAMYWYRQDPGQGLRLIYYSQIVNDFQKGDIAEGYSVSREKKESFPLTVTSAQKNPTAFYLCASSPRDRRYVNTEAFFGQGTRLTVV.

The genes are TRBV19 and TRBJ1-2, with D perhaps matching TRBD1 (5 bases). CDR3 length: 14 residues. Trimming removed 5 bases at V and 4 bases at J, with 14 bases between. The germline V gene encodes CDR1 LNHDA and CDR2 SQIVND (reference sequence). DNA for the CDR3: TGTGCCAGTAGTTCCCGGGGGTCAAGCTATGGCTACACCTTC. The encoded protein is CASSSRGSSYGYTF.

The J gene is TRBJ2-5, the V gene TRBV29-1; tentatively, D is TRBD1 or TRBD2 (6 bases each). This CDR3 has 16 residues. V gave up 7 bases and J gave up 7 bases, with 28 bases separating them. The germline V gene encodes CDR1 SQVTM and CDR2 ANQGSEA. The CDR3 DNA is TGCAGCGCGGGGGTCGGGCCGGGACAAGGGACGGGGACCCAGTACTTC. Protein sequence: CSAGVGPGQGTGTQYF.

The chain's CDR3 is CASSLRTDSYEQYF. CDR3 nucleotides: TGTGCCAGCAGCTTGCGGACAGACTCCTACGAGCAGTACTTC. The chain couples TRBV11-2 to TRBJ2-7; D perhaps matches TRBD1 (6 bases). Trimming cost V 3 bases and J 0 bases, with 9 bases left between them. CDR1 is SGHAT and CDR2 is FQNNGV in the germline V gene. The CDR3 is 14 residues long.

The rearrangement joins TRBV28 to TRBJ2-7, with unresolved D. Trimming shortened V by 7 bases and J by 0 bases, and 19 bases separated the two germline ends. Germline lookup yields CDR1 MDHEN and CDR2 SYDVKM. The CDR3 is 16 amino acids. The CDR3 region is CASNPPSGLSSYEQYF. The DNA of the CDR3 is TGTGCCAGCAACCCCCCCTCCGGGCTCAGCTCCTACGAGCAGTACTTC.

The CDR3 nucleotides read TGTGCCATCAGTGGCCCCGGAGGGGGGGTAACGGAGACCCAGTACTTC. This encodes CAISGPGGGVTETQYF. The chain recombines TRBV10-3 with TRBJ2-5, with TRBD2 as a possible D gene (7 bases). The germline CDR1 and CDR2 sequences are ENHRY and SYGVKD. V dropped 4 bases and J dropped 5 bases, with 20 bases sitting between them. This CDR3 spans 16 amino acids.

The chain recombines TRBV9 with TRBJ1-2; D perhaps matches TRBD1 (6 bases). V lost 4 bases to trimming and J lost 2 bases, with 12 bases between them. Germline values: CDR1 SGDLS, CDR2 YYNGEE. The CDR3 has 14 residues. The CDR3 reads CASSPPGTNYGYTF. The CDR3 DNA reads TGTGCCAGCAGCCCCCCGGGGACAAACTATGGCTACACCTTC.

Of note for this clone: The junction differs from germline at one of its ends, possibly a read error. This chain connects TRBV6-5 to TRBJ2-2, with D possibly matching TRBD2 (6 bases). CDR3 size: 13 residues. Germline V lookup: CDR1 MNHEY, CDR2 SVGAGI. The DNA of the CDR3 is TGTGCCAGTGGGACTGCGAAGACCGGGGAGCTGTTTTTT. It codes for CASGTAKTGELFF.

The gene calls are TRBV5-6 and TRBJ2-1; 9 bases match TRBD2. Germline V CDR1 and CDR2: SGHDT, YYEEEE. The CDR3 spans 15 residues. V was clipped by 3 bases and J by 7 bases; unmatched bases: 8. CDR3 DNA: TGTGCCAGCAGCTGGACCGGGACTAGCAGAAATGAGCAGTTCTTC. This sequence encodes CASSWTGTSRNEQFF.

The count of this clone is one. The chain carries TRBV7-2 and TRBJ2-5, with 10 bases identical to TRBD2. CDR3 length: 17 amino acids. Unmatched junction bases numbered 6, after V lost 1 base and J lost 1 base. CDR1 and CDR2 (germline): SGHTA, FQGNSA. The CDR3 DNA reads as TGTGCCAGCAGCTTAGGTTGGACTAGCGGAGGCCAAGAGACCCAGTACTTC. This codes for CASSLGWTSGGQETQYF.

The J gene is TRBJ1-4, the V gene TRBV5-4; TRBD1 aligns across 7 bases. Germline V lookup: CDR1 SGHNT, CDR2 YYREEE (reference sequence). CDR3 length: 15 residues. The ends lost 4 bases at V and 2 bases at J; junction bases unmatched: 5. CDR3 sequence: CASSGQAGTNEKLFF. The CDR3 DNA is TGTGCCAGCAGCGGACAGGCTGGGACTAATGAAAAACTGTTTTTT.

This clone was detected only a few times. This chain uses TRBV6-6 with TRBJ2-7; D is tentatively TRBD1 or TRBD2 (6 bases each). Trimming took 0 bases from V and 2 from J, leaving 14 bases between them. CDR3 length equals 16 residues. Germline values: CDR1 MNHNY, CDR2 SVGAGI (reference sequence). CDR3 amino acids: CASSYSSGGSAYEQYF. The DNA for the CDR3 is TGTGCCAGCAGTTACTCATCCGGGGGCTCAGCCTACGAGCAGTACTTC.